A selection of T cell receptor beta chains follows, all from one sample in a study of T cell responses to AZD1222 COVID-19 vaccine. Assay: immunoSEQ multiplex PCR; the TCRdb copy retains only in-frame clones and omits some. The sample gives roughly 110,000 clones, roughly 90% of which show up once; 3.5% to 4.5% is in the top ten. The sample here was peripheral blood, taken on day 0 of AZD1222 vaccination. The receptors originated from an adult in good health. Both conserved end residues are part of each CDR3. A D gene is named only where the DNA matches it firmly. The size entry is marked missing in some rows and otherwise reads once, few, many or a size class.

clone_size: -
v_call: TRBV23-1
j_call: TRBJ1-5
d_call: -
cdr3_nt: TGCGCCAGCAGTCAATCTCCGGGCATCCAACCTTATAGCAATCAGCCCCAGCATTTT
cdr3_aa: CASSQSPGIQPYSNQPQHF

clone_size: -
v_call: TRBV29-1
j_call: TRBJ2-7
d_call: -
cdr3_nt: TGCAGCGCTACCGACAGTGGGACCTACGAGCAGTACTTC
cdr3_aa: CSATDSGTYEQYF

clone_size: -
v_call: TRBV28
j_call: TRBJ1-3
d_call: -
cdr3_nt: TGTGCCAGCAACCCACCGGCCGGCTCTGGAAACACCATATATTTT
cdr3_aa: CASNPPAGSGNTIYF

clone_size: -
v_call: TRBV11-2
j_call: TRBJ2-3
d_call: TRBD2
cdr3_nt: TGTGCCAGCAGCTTAGGGGAGGGACCAGATACGCAGTATTTT
cdr3_aa: CASSLGEGPDTQYF

clone_size: once
v_call: TRBV6-6
j_call: TRBJ1-1
d_call: -
cdr3_nt: TGTGCCAGCAGTTACTCGGAGAGGGAAGCTTTCTTT
cdr3_aa: CASSYSEREAFF

clone_size: -
v_call: TRBV9
j_call: TRBJ2-7
d_call: -
cdr3_nt: TGTGCCAGCAGCGTAGGCCAGGTTAGCTACGAGCAGTACTTC
cdr3_aa: CASSVGQVSYEQYF

clone_size: -
v_call: TRBV13
j_call: TRBJ2-7
d_call: TRBD2
cdr3_nt: TGTGCCAGCAGCTTATGGGCTAGCGGAGTCTACGAGCAGTACTTC
cdr3_aa: CASSLWASGVYEQYF

clone_size: -
v_call: TRBV27
j_call: TRBJ2-7
d_call: TRBD2
cdr3_nt: TGTGCCAGGATGAATCCGGGACTAGCGGGAGGTCCGGGGCAGTACGAGCAGTACTTC
cdr3_aa: CARMNPGLAGGPGQYEQYF

clone_size: -
v_call: TRBV27
j_call: TRBJ1-6
d_call: TRBD1
cdr3_nt: TGTGCCAGCAGTGCCCCCCGGGACAGGGACAGATCACCCCTCCACTTT
cdr3_aa: CASSAPRDRDRSPLHF

clone_size: -
v_call: TRBV5-8
j_call: TRBJ1-1
d_call: -
cdr3_nt: TGTGCCAGCAGCTGGTGGACAAAGAACACTGAAGCTTTCTTT
cdr3_aa: CASSWWTKNTEAFF

clone_size: -
v_call: TRBV4-3
j_call: TRBJ2-1
d_call: TRBD1
cdr3_nt: TGCGCCAGCAGCCAAGTTACAACAACCGGGACAGGGGGAAATGAGCAGTTCTTC
cdr3_aa: CASSQVTTTGTGGNEQFF

clone_size: many
v_call: TRBV7-2
j_call: TRBJ1-1
d_call: -
cdr3_nt: TGTGCCAGCAAACCCTTGATGAACACTGAAGCTTTCTTT
cdr3_aa: CASKPLMNTEAFF

clone_size: few
v_call: TRBV9
j_call: TRBJ2-3
d_call: TRBD2
cdr3_nt: TGTGCCAGCAGCGTTGAGACTAGCGGGGGCAGCACAGATACGCAGTATTTT
cdr3_aa: CASSVETSGGSTDTQYF

clone_size: -
v_call: TRBV4-3
j_call: TRBJ1-1
d_call: -
cdr3_nt: TGCGCCAGCAGCCTAGGTACCGTGAACACTGAAGCTTTCTTT
cdr3_aa: CASSLGTVNTEAFF

clone_size: -
v_call: TRBV20-1
j_call: TRBJ2-7
d_call: -
cdr3_nt: TGCAGTGCTAGTGCCCGGGACAACTACGAGCAGTACTTC
cdr3_aa: CSASARDNYEQYF

clone_size: -
v_call: TRBV27
j_call: TRBJ1-4
d_call: -
cdr3_nt: TGTGCCAGCAGCCCCGAGAGGGGGGTTCGTGAAAAACTGTTTTTT
cdr3_aa: CASSPERGVREKLFF

clone_size: -
v_call: TRBV30
j_call: TRBJ1-6
d_call: -
cdr3_nt: TGTGCCTGTAGGAGGGACGGCAGCTCCTATAATTCACCCCTCCACTTT
cdr3_aa: CACRRDGSSYNSPLHF

clone_size: -
v_call: TRBV18
j_call: TRBJ1-1
d_call: -
cdr3_nt: TGTGCCAGCTCACCGTCAGGGACCGAAAATGAAGCTTTCTTT
cdr3_aa: CASSPSGTENEAFF

clone_size: -
v_call: TRBV18
j_call: TRBJ2-3
d_call: -
cdr3_nt: TGTGCCAGCTCACCACGGGAAGATACGCAGTATTTT
cdr3_aa: CASSPREDTQYF

clone_size: -
v_call: TRBV12-3/TRBV12-4
j_call: TRBJ1-6
d_call: -
cdr3_nt: TGTGCCAGCAGTCTGGGGCATAATTCACCCCTCCACTTT
cdr3_aa: CASSLGHNSPLHF

clone_size: -
v_call: TRBV5-1
j_call: TRBJ1-5
d_call: -
cdr3_nt: TGCGCCAGCAGCCTAACAGGCCATCAGCCCCAGCATTTT
cdr3_aa: CASSLTGHQPQHF

clone_size: -
v_call: TRBV6-5
j_call: TRBJ1-5
d_call: -
cdr3_nt: TGTGCCAGCCGAGGGGCAGGGAACCTAAATCAGCCCCAGCATTTT
cdr3_aa: CASRGAGNLNQPQHF

clone_size: -
v_call: TRBV5-6
j_call: TRBJ1-1
d_call: -
cdr3_nt: TGTGCCAGCAGCTTGGGACAGGCCTATAACACTGAAGCTTTCTTT
cdr3_aa: CASSLGQAYNTEAFF

clone_size: -
v_call: TRBV6-6
j_call: TRBJ1-4
d_call: -
cdr3_nt: TGTGCCAGCAGTGATAGGTTAGAAAAACTGTTTTTT
cdr3_aa: CASSDRLEKLFF

clone_size: -
v_call: TRBV5-4
j_call: TRBJ2-3
d_call: TRBD1
cdr3_nt: TGTGCCAGCAGCCTACAGGGGCGCACAGATACGCAGTATTTT
cdr3_aa: CASSLQGRTDTQYF

clone_size: -
v_call: TRBV4-1
j_call: TRBJ1-4
d_call: -
cdr3_nt: TGCGCCAGCAGCCAACGTAGACTGAGTAATGAAAAACTGTTTTTT
cdr3_aa: CASSQRRLSNEKLFF

clone_size: -
v_call: TRBV30
j_call: TRBJ1-5
d_call: TRBD1
cdr3_nt: TGTGCCTGGGGCCGACAGGGGAGTCAGCCCCAGCATTTT
cdr3_aa: CAWGRQGSQPQHF

clone_size: -
v_call: TRBV18
j_call: TRBJ1-4
d_call: TRBD1
cdr3_nt: TGTGCCAGCTCACCTGGGACAGATGAAAAACTGTTTTTT
cdr3_aa: CASSPGTDEKLFF

clone_size: -
v_call: TRBV10-3
j_call: TRBJ2-7
d_call: TRBD2
cdr3_nt: TGTGCCATCAGTGAGAGGAGCGGGGGGCCACGGGACGAGCAGTACTTC
cdr3_aa: CAISERSGGPRDEQYF

clone_size: -
v_call: TRBV19
j_call: TRBJ1-5
d_call: TRBD1
cdr3_nt: TGTGCCAGTCTGTCACCAGGGGGCAGACAGCCCCAGCATTTT
cdr3_aa: CASLSPGGRQPQHF

clone_size: -
v_call: TRBV6-5
j_call: TRBJ2-7
d_call: -
cdr3_nt: TGTGCCAGCAGCCGCCGACAGGTATCCTACGAGCAGTACTTC
cdr3_aa: CASSRRQVSYEQYF

clone_size: -
v_call: TRBV9
j_call: TRBJ1-2
d_call: TRBD1
cdr3_nt: TGTGCCAGCAGCGTAGAGGGACAGGGGACTAACTATGGCTACACCTTC
cdr3_aa: CASSVEGQGTNYGYTF

clone_size: -
v_call: TRBV6-5
j_call: TRBJ1-1
d_call: -
cdr3_nt: TGTGCCAGCAGTTACCTTGGACGGATGAACACTGAAGCTTTCTTT
cdr3_aa: CASSYLGRMNTEAFF

clone_size: -
v_call: TRBV11-2
j_call: TRBJ1-5
d_call: -
cdr3_nt: TGTGCCAGCAGCTCCCGGGACAACCAGCATTTT
cdr3_aa: CASSSRDNQHF

clone_size: -
v_call: TRBV7-2
j_call: TRBJ1-4
d_call: TRBD1
cdr3_nt: TGTGCCAGCAGCCCAGGGGGGGGCGTTAATGAAAAACTGTTTTTT
cdr3_aa: CASSPGGGVNEKLFF

clone_size: -
v_call: TRBV9
j_call: TRBJ1-2
d_call: TRBD1
cdr3_nt: TGTGCCAGCAGCGCGACAGGGGAGGACTATGGCTACACCTTC
cdr3_aa: CASSATGEDYGYTF

clone_size: many
v_call: TRBV6-6
j_call: TRBJ2-7
d_call: -
cdr3_nt: TGTGCCAGCAGTTCGAGTTCTACCTACGAGCAGTACTTC
cdr3_aa: CASSSSSTYEQYF

clone_size: -
v_call: TRBV6-2/TRBV6-3
j_call: TRBJ2-2
d_call: -
cdr3_nt: TGTGCCAGCAGTTTGGTGGGGAACACCGGGGAGCTGTTTTTT
cdr3_aa: CASSLVGNTGELFF

clone_size: once
v_call: TRBV4-2
j_call: TRBJ2-2
d_call: -
cdr3_nt: TGTGCCAGCAGCCAAGAAAGGGGACCTACCACCGGGGAGCTGTTTTTT
cdr3_aa: CASSQERGPTTGELFF

clone_size: -
v_call: TRBV9
j_call: TRBJ2-1
d_call: -
cdr3_nt: TGTGCCAGCAGCGTCCGGCCAGGGGGGCTCCCCTATGAGCAGTTCTTC
cdr3_aa: CASSVRPGGLPYEQFF

clone_size: -
v_call: TRBV7-2
j_call: TRBJ2-1
d_call: TRBD2
cdr3_nt: TGTGCCAGCAGCTTAGGGCTTCGCGGGGGGCAACACAATGAGCAGTTCTTC
cdr3_aa: CASSLGLRGGQHNEQFF

clone_size: -
v_call: TRBV15
j_call: TRBJ1-6
d_call: TRBD1
cdr3_nt: TGTGCCACCAGTAATAGACAGGGACCGGGGGCGCATTCACCCCTCCACTTT
cdr3_aa: CATSNRQGPGAHSPLHF

clone_size: -
v_call: TRBV6-6
j_call: TRBJ2-7
d_call: TRBD1
cdr3_nt: TGTGCCAGCAATGAGGGGACAGGGGATGTGCACGAGCAGTACTTC
cdr3_aa: CASNEGTGDVHEQYF

clone_size: -
v_call: TRBV27
j_call: TRBJ2-1
d_call: -
cdr3_nt: TGTGCCAGCAGTTTATTTAGGGGGGGCCTCAGCTCCTACAATGAGCAGTTCTTC
cdr3_aa: CASSLFRGGLSSYNEQFF

clone_size: -
v_call: TRBV7-3
j_call: TRBJ1-6
d_call: -
cdr3_nt: TGTGCCAGCAGTTCCGGGACATCTGGTTCACCCCTCCACTTT
cdr3_aa: CASSSGTSGSPLHF

clone_size: -
v_call: TRBV30
j_call: TRBJ1-4
d_call: -
cdr3_nt: TGTGCCGGACAGTTGGATGAAAAACTGTTTTTT
cdr3_aa: CAGQLDEKLFF

clone_size: -
v_call: TRBV27
j_call: TRBJ2-3
d_call: TRBD1
cdr3_nt: TGTGCCAGCAGGGAGCCGGTGGGACAGACCACAGATACGCAGTATTTT
cdr3_aa: CASREPVGQTTDTQYF

clone_size: -
v_call: TRBV15
j_call: TRBJ1-3
d_call: -
cdr3_nt: TGTGCCACCAGCAGCCCGGGTCACACCATATATTTT
cdr3_aa: CATSSPGHTIYF

clone_size: -
v_call: TRBV4-2
j_call: TRBJ2-4
d_call: -
cdr3_nt: TGTGCCAGCAGCCAAGATTATTCGGGAAACATTCAGTACTTC
cdr3_aa: CASSQDYSGNIQYF

clone_size: -
v_call: TRBV12-3/TRBV12-4
j_call: TRBJ2-1
d_call: -
cdr3_nt: TGTGCCAGCAGTCGGGACCCCTACAATGAGCAGTTCTTC
cdr3_aa: CASSRDPYNEQFF

clone_size: -
v_call: TRBV12-5
j_call: TRBJ2-7
d_call: -
cdr3_nt: TGTGCTAGTGGTTTGATGGGGCCTACCTACGAGCAGTACTTC
cdr3_aa: CASGLMGPTYEQYF

clone_size: -
v_call: TRBV11-3
j_call: TRBJ1-1
d_call: TRBD1
cdr3_nt: TGTGCCAGCAGCTTAGGGTCAGGGGGAGCGTCGACTGAAGCTTTCTTT
cdr3_aa: CASSLGSGGASTEAFF

clone_size: -
v_call: TRBV9
j_call: TRBJ1-2
d_call: -
cdr3_nt: TGTGCCAGCAGCGTAGCCCAGGGGTCGTATGGCTACACCTTC
cdr3_aa: CASSVAQGSYGYTF

clone_size: -
v_call: TRBV13
j_call: TRBJ2-2
d_call: -
cdr3_nt: TGTGCCAGCAGGTTGAGAGGGGGAATCGGGGAGCTGTTTTTT
cdr3_aa: CASRLRGGIGELFF